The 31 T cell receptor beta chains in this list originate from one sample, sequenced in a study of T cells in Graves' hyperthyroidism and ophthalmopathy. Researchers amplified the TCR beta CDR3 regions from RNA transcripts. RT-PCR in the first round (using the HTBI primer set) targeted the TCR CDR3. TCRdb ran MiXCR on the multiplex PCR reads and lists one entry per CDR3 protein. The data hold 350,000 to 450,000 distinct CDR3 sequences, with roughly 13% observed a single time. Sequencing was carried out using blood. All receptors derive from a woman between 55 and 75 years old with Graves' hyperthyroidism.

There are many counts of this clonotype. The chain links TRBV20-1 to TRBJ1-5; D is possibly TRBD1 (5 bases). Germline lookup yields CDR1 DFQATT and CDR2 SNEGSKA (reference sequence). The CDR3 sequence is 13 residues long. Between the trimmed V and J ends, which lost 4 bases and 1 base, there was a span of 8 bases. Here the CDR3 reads CSATRVSNQPQHF. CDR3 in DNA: TGCAGTGCTACCAGGGTAAGCAATCAGCCCCAGCATTTT.

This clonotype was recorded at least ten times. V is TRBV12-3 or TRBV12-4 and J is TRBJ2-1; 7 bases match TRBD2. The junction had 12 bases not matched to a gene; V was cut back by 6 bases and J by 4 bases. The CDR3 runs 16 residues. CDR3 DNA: TGTGCCAGCAGCTCGATGGCGGGAGTCGGTTACAATGAGCAGTTCTTC. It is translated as CASSSMAGVGYNEQFF.

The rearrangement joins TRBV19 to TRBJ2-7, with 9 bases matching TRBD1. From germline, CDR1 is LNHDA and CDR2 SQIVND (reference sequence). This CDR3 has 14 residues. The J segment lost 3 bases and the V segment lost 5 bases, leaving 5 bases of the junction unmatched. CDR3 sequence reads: CASSVTGGLYEQYF. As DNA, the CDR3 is TGTGCCAGTAGTGTAACAGGGGGCCTCTACGAGCAGTACTTC.

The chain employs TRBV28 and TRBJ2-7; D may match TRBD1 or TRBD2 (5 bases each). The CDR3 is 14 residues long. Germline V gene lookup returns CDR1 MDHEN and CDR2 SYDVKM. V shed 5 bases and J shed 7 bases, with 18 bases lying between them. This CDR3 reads CASSTGARSGEQYF. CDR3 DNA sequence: TGTGCCAGCAGTACCGGGGCGAGGTCGGGGGAGCAGTACTTC.

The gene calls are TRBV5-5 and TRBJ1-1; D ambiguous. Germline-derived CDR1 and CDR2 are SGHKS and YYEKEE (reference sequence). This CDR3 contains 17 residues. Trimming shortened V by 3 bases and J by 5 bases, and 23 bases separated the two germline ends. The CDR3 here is CASSSYSSWAGRTEAFF. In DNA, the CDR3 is TGTGCCAGCAGCTCCTACTCCTCTTGGGCCGGGCGGACTGAAGCTTTCTTT.

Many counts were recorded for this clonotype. CDR3 sequence: CASSRQAGETQYF. CDR3 nucleotides: TGTGCCAGCAGCAGACAGGCTGGAGAGACCCAGTACTTC. V is TRBV7-9 and J is TRBJ2-5; perhaps TRBD1 as D (6 bases). The CDR3 is 13 amino acids. Per the germline V gene, CDR1 is SEHNR and CDR2 is FQNEAQ (reference sequence). Trimming took off 5 bases at V and 4 bases at J, with 11 bases between the two ends.

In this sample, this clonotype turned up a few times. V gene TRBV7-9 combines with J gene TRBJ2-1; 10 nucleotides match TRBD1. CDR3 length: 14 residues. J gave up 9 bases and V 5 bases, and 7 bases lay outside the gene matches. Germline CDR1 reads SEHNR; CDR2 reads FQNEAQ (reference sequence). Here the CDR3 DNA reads TGTGCCAGCAGCCCTACGACAGGGGGCGGTGAGCAGTTCTTC. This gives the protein CASSPTTGGGEQFF. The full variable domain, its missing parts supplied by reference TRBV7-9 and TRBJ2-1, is DTGVSQNPRHKITKRGQNVTFRCDPISEHNRLYWYRQTLGQGPEFLTYFQNEAQLEKSRLLSDRFSAERPKGSFSTLEIQRTEQGDSAMYLCASSPTTGGGEQFFGPGTRLTVL.

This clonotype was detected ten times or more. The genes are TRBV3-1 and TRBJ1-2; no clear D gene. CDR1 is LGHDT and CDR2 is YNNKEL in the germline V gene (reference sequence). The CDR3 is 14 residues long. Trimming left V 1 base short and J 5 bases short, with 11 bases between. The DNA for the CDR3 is TGTGCCAGCAGCCAAGGAGGCGGAAGTTATGGCTACACCTTC. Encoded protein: CASSQGGGSYGYTF.

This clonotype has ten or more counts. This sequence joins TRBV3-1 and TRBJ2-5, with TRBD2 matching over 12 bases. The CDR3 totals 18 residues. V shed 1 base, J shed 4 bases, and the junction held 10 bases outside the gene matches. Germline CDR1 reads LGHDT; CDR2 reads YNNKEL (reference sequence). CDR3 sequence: CASSQVSRASGRGETQYF. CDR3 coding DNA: TGTGCCAGCAGCCAAGTCTCCCGGGCTAGCGGGAGGGGAGAGACCCAGTACTTC.

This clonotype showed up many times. The CDR3 here is CASSLASGVAGSYNEQFF. Here the CDR3 DNA reads TGTGCCAGCAGTTTAGCTTCCGGGGTAGCGGGCTCCTACAATGAGCAGTTCTTC. The genes are TRBV12-3 or TRBV12-4 and TRBJ2-1, with 7 bases aligning to TRBD2. After removal of 0 bases from V and 0 bases from J, the junction contained 8 bases not matched to a gene. The CDR3 is 18 residues long.

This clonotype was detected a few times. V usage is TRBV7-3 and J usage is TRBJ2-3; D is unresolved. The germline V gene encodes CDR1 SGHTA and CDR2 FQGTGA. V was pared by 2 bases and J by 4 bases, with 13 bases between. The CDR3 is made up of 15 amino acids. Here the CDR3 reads CASSLGSGLADTQYF. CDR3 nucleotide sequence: TGTGCCAGCAGCTTAGGGTCGGGCTTGGCAGATACGCAGTATTTT.

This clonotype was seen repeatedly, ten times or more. CDR3 coding DNA: TGTGCCAGCAGCGTAGGAGCGGGGGGGCACAATGAGCAGTTCTTC. Protein product: CASSVGAGGHNEQFF. The V and J genes are TRBV9 and TRBJ2-1; 10 bases agree with TRBD2. The germline CDR1 and CDR2 sequences are SGDLS and YYNGEE. The CDR3 is 15 residues long. The J segment lost 5 bases and the V segment lost 0 bases, leaving 2 bases of the junction unmatched. The full variable domain, with the rest looked up from reference TRBV9 and TRBJ2-1, is DSGVTQTPKHLITATGQRVTLRCSPRSGDLSVYWYQQSLDQGLQFLIQYYNGEERAKGNILERFSAQQFPDLHSELNLSSLELGDSALYFCASSVGAGGHNEQFFGPGTRLTVL.

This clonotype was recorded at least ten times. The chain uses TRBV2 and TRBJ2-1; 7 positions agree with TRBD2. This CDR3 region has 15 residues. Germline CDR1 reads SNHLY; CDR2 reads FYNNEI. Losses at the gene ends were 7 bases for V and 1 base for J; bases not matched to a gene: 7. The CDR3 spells CASIPRTSSYNEQFF. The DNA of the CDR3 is TGTGCCAGCATCCCACGGACTAGTTCCTACAATGAGCAGTTCTTC.

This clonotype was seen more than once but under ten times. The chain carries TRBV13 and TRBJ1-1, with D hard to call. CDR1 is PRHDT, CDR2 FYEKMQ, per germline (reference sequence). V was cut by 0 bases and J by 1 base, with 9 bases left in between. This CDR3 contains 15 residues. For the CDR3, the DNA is TGTGCCAGCAGCTTAGGGGGAGTGGCGAACACTGAAGCTTTCTTT. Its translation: CASSLGGVANTEAFF.

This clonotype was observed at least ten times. CDR3 nucleotide sequence: TGTGCCAGCAGCTTATTTGCGGGAGGACCCACAGATACGCAGTATTTT. It translates to CASSLFAGGPTDTQYF. This chain uses TRBV7-9 with TRBJ2-3; TRBD2 matches 8 bases. V lost 2 bases and J lost 2; bases outside the gene matches: 6. This CDR3 comprises 16 residues. The germline V gene has CDR1 SEHNR and CDR2 FQNEAQ (reference sequence).

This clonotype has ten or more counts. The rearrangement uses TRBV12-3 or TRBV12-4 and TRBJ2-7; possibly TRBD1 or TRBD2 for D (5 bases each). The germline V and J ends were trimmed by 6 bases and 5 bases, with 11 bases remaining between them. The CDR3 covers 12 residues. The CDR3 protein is CASSLRDDEQYF. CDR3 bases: TGTGCCAGCAGCTTACGGGACGACGAGCAGTACTTC.

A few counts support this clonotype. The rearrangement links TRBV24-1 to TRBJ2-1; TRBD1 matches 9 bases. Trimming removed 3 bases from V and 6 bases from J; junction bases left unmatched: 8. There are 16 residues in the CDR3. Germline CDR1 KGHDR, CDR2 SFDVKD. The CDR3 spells CATSDPTGGIGNEQFF. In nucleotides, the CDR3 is TGTGCCACCAGTGATCCAACAGGGGGCATCGGCAATGAGCAGTTCTTC.

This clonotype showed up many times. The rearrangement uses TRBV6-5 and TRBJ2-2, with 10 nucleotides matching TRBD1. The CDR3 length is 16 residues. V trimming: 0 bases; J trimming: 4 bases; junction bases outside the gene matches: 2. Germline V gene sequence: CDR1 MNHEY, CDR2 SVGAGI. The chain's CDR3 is CASSYSDRGSTGELFF. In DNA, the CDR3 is TGTGCCAGCAGTTACTCGGACAGGGGGAGCACCGGGGAGCTGTTTTTT.

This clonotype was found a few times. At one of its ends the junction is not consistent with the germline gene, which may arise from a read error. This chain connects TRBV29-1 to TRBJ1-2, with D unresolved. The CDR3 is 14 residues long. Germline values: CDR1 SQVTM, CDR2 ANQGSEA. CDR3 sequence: CSVKDWKGIYGYTF. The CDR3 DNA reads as TGCAGCGTTAAAGACTGGAAAGGGATCTATGGCTACACCTTC. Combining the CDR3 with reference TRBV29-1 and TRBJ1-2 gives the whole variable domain SAVISQKPSRDICQRGTSLTIQCQVDSQVTMMFWYRQQPGQSLTLIATANQGSEATYESGFVIDKFPISRPNLTFSTLTVSNMSPEDSSIYLCSVKDWKGIYGYTFGSGTRLTVV.

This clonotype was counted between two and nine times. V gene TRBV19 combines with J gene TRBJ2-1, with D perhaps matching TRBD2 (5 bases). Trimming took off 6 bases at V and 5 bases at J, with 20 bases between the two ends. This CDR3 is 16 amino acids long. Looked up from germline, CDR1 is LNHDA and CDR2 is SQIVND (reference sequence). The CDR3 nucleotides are TGTGCCAGTAGGGAGGCTAGTGGTTTTTATCACAATGAGCAGTTCTTC. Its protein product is CASREASGFYHNEQFF.

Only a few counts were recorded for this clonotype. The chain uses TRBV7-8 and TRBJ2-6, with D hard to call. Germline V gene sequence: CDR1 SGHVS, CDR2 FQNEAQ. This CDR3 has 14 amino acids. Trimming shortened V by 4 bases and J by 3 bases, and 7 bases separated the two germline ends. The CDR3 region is CASSSLGGANVLTF. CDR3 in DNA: TGTGCCAGCAGCTCCCTAGGTGGGGCCAACGTCCTGACTTTC.

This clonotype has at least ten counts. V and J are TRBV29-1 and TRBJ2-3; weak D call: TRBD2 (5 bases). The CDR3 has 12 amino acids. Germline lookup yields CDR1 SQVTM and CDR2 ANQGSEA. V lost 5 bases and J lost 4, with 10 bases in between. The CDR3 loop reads CSVREGSDTQYF. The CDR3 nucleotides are TGCAGCGTTAGAGAGGGTTCAGATACGCAGTATTTT.

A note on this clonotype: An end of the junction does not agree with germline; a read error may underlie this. The CDR3 DNA sequence: TGTGCCAGCAGTCCCTCGGACAGGGAACGGGGCGAGCAGTGCTTC. Its translation: CASSPSDRERGEQCF. The chain couples TRBV28 to TRBJ2-7, with TRBD1 matching 8 bases. CDR1 is MDHEN, CDR2 SYDVKM, per germline. The CDR3 runs to 15 residues.

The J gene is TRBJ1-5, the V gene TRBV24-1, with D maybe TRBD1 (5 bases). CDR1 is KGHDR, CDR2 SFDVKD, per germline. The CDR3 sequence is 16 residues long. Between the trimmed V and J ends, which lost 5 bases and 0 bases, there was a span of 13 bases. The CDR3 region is CATSGGGRASNQPQHF. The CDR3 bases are TGTGCCACCAGTGGGGGTGGCAGGGCTAGCAATCAGCCCCAGCATTTT.

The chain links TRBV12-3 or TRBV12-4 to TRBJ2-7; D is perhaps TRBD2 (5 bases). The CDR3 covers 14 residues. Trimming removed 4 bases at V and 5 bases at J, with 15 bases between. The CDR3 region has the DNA TGTGCCAGCAGTTCCTGGGGAGTGGATAACGAGCAGTACTTC. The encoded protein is CASSSWGVDNEQYF.

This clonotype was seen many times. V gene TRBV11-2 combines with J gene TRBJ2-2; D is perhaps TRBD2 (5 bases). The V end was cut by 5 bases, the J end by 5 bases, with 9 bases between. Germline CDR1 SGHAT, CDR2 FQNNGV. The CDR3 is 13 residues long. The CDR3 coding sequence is TGTGCCAGCAGCGGTAGGAGGACCGGGGAGCTGTTTTTT. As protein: CASSGRRTGELFF. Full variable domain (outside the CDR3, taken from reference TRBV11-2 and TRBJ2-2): EAGVAQSPRYKIIEKRQSVAFWCNPISGHATLYWYQQILGQGPKLLIQFQNNGVVDDSQLPKDRFSAERLKGVDSTLKIQPAKLEDSAVYLCASSGRRTGELFFGEGSRLTVL.

The CDR3 reads CASSRRTSGSLSGELFF. The CDR3 nucleotides are TGCGCCAGCAGCCGTAGGACTAGCGGGAGTTTGAGCGGGGAGCTGTTTTTT. The chain carries TRBV4-1 and TRBJ2-2, with 13 positions matching TRBD2. V was clipped by 4 bases and J by 7 bases; unmatched bases: 9. The germline gives CDR1 MGHRA, CDR2 YSYEKL. The CDR3 extends over 17 amino acids.

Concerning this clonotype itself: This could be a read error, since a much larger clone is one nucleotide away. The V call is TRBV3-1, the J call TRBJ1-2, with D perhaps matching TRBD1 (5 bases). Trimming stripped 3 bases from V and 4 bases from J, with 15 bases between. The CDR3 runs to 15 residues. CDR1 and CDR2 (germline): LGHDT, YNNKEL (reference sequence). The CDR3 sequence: CASSQKGRDVYGYTF. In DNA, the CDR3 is TGTGCCAGCAGCCAGAAAGGCAGGGACGTCTATGGCTACACCTTC.

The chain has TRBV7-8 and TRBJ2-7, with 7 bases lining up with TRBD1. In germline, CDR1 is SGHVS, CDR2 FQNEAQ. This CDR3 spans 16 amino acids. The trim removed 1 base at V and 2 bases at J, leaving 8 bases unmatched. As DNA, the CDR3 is TGTGCCAGCAGCTTAGGGCCGGTAGGGGGCCCCTACGAGCAGTACTTC. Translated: CASSLGPVGGPYEQYF. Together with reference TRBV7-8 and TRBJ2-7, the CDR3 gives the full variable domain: GAGVSQSPRYKVAKRGQDVALRCDPISGHVSLFWYQQALGQGPEFLTYFQNEAQLDKSGLPSDRFFAERPEGSVSTLKIQRTQQEDSAVYLCASSLGPVGGPYEQYFGPGTRLTVT.

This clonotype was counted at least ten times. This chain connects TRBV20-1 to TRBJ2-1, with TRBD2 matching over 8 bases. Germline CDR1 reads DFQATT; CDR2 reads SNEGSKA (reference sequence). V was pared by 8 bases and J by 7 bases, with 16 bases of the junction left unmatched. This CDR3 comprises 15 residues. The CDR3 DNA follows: TGCAGTATCCAGCCGGTGAGCGGGAGTACGAATGAGCAGTTCTTC. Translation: CSIQPVSGSTNEQFF.

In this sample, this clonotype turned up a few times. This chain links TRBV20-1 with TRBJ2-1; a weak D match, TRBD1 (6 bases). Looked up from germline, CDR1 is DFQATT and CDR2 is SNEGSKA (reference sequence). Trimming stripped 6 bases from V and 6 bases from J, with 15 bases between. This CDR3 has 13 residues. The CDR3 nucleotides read TGCAGTGCACGAGAGGGACACAGCAATGAGCAGTTCTTC. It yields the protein CSAREGHSNEQFF.